Listed below are T cell receptor beta chains from one sample, sequenced in a study of blood T cell repertoires in COVID-19. Only in-frame clones appear in the TCRdb table, and some are missing; sequencing was by immunoSEQ multiplex PCR. The repertoire holds about 160,000 clones, with 85% as singletons. Sequenced input: peripheral blood. The receptor source for this set is a human donor with acute or convalescent COVID-19. The donor label of this sample is uncertain. The CDR3 runs from the conserved cysteine through the conserved F or W. The order of the fields is D gene, clone size, J gene, V gene, CDR3 DNA, CDR3 protein. A D gene is named only where the DNA matches it firmly. A row's size may be missing; if present it is once, few, many or a size class.

D gene: NA
clone size: NA
J gene: TRBJ2-7
V gene: TRBV7-2
CDR3 DNA: TGTGCCAGCAGCCCGACGACAGGTAGCTCCTACGAGCAGTACTTC
CDR3 protein: CASSPTTGSSYEQYF

D gene: NA
clone size: NA
J gene: TRBJ1-1
V gene: TRBV7-9
CDR3 DNA: TGTGCCAGCAGCCCCCACATGAACACTGAAGCTTTCTTT
CDR3 protein: CASSPHMNTEAFF

D gene: NA
clone size: once
J gene: TRBJ2-2
V gene: TRBV11-3
CDR3 DNA: TGTGCCAGCAGCTTAGGCGGTACCGGGGAGCTGTTTTTT
CDR3 protein: CASSLGGTGELFF

D gene: NA
clone size: NA
J gene: TRBJ2-7
V gene: TRBV19
CDR3 DNA: TGTGCCAGTAGTCCCACGGGTGGGAGCTCCTACGAGCAGTACTTC
CDR3 protein: CASSPTGGSSYEQYF

D gene: TRBD1
clone size: NA
J gene: TRBJ1-2
V gene: TRBV7-9
CDR3 DNA: TGTGCCAGCAGCCGCGACAGGGTCTTTGAGGGCTACACCTTC
CDR3 protein: CASSRDRVFEGYTF

D gene: NA
clone size: few
J gene: TRBJ1-1
V gene: TRBV4-3
CDR3 DNA: TGCGCCAGCAGCCAGGACAGGAACACTGAAGCTTTCTTT
CDR3 protein: CASSQDRNTEAFF

D gene: NA
clone size: NA
J gene: TRBJ2-1
V gene: TRBV5-1
CDR3 DNA: TGCGCCAGCAGTACCGATACAGGGCGCGGTGCCTACAATGAGCAGTTCTTC
CDR3 protein: CASSTDTGRGAYNEQFF

D gene: TRBD2
clone size: NA
J gene: TRBJ2-3
V gene: TRBV6-4
CDR3 DNA: TGTGCCAGCAGTGACACATACGACTGGTTAGCGGGGGTTACGCAGTATTTT
CDR3 protein: CASSDTYDWLAGVTQYF

D gene: TRBD1
clone size: NA
J gene: TRBJ1-2
V gene: TRBV4-2
CDR3 DNA: TGTGCCAGCAGCCAAGATGAATCTGCAGGGGGTGGCTACACCTTC
CDR3 protein: CASSQDESAGGGYTF

D gene: NA
clone size: NA
J gene: TRBJ1-1
V gene: TRBV5-1
CDR3 DNA: TGCGCCAGCAGCAGCGTGACTGAAGCTTTCTTT
CDR3 protein: CASSSVTEAFF

D gene: NA
clone size: NA
J gene: TRBJ2-3
V gene: TRBV19
CDR3 DNA: TGTGCCAGTAGTATAAAAGGGGTAGGCGGGGGCACAGATACGCAGTATTTT
CDR3 protein: CASSIKGVGGGTDTQYF

D gene: NA
clone size: NA
J gene: TRBJ1-1
V gene: TRBV5-1
CDR3 DNA: TGCGCCAGCAGCCGACAGGAGAACACTGAAGCTTTCTTT
CDR3 protein: CASSRQENTEAFF

D gene: TRBD1
clone size: NA
J gene: TRBJ1-2
V gene: TRBV6-5
CDR3 DNA: TGTGCCAGCAGCACTCCGGGACAGTTCTATGGCTACACCTTC
CDR3 protein: CASSTPGQFYGYTF

D gene: NA
clone size: NA
J gene: TRBJ1-2
V gene: TRBV6-6
CDR3 DNA: TGTGCCAGCAGCTCGGGATTTAACTATGGCTACACCTTC
CDR3 protein: CASSSGFNYGYTF

D gene: TRBD2
clone size: NA
J gene: TRBJ2-2
V gene: TRBV19
CDR3 DNA: TGTGCCAGTGAGGGAGGGATCGTCACCGGGGAGCTGTTTTTT
CDR3 protein: CASEGGIVTGELFF

D gene: NA
clone size: NA
J gene: TRBJ1-1
V gene: TRBV14
CDR3 DNA: TGTGCCAGCAGCCAAGATTATGGGGCCGCCGCCTTCGCGATGGGTACTGAAGCTTTCTTT
CDR3 protein: CASSQDYGAAAFAMGTEAFF

D gene: TRBD1
clone size: few
J gene: TRBJ1-2
V gene: TRBV5-4
CDR3 DNA: TGTGCCAGCAGCTCACAGGGGGTCCAGGGCTACACCTTC
CDR3 protein: CASSSQGVQGYTF

D gene: TRBD1
clone size: NA
J gene: TRBJ1-2
V gene: TRBV7-3
CDR3 DNA: TGTGCCAGCAGCGCGACACAGGGGAGAGCATATGGCTACACCTTC
CDR3 protein: CASSATQGRAYGYTF

D gene: NA
clone size: NA
J gene: TRBJ1-2
V gene: TRBV20-1
CDR3 DNA: TGCAGTGACTGGAGTGAATATGGCTACACCTTC
CDR3 protein: CSDWSEYGYTF

D gene: TRBD1
clone size: NA
J gene: TRBJ1-1
V gene: TRBV11-3
CDR3 DNA: TGTGCCAGCAGCCCCCTCGGACAGGGTCGCGCTTTCTTT
CDR3 protein: CASSPLGQGRAFF

D gene: NA
clone size: NA
J gene: TRBJ1-2
V gene: TRBV7-9
CDR3 DNA: TGTGCCAGCAGCTCACAAGGGAGAAACTATGGCTACACCTTC
CDR3 protein: CASSSQGRNYGYTF

D gene: TRBD2
clone size: NA
J gene: TRBJ2-1
V gene: TRBV11-3
CDR3 DNA: TGTGCCAGCAGCTTTGGCAGCGGGGGGGTTCCCTACAATGAGCAGTTCTTC
CDR3 protein: CASSFGSGGVPYNEQFF

D gene: TRBD1
clone size: NA
J gene: TRBJ2-5
V gene: TRBV11-3
CDR3 DNA: TGTGCCAGCAGCTTACGGATCAGGGGGCAAGAGACCCAGTACTTC
CDR3 protein: CASSLRIRGQETQYF

D gene: TRBD2
clone size: NA
J gene: TRBJ2-1
V gene: TRBV12-3/TRBV12-4
CDR3 DNA: TGTGCCAGCAGCCGCACTAGCGGCAATGAGCAGTTCTTC
CDR3 protein: CASSRTSGNEQFF

D gene: TRBD1
clone size: NA
J gene: TRBJ1-4
V gene: TRBV9
CDR3 DNA: TGTGCCAGCAGCGTAGAAGGCAGGGGGAGGGAAAAACTGTTTTTT
CDR3 protein: CASSVEGRGREKLFF

D gene: NA
clone size: NA
J gene: TRBJ1-1
V gene: TRBV5-1
CDR3 DNA: TGCGCCAGCAGCCCCCCGGGGACTTACACTGAAGCTTTCTTT
CDR3 protein: CASSPPGTYTEAFF

D gene: NA
clone size: NA
J gene: TRBJ1-3
V gene: TRBV28
CDR3 DNA: TGTGCCAGCAGTTCACATCAACCGTCTGGAAACACCATATATTTT
CDR3 protein: CASSSHQPSGNTIYF

D gene: NA
clone size: NA
J gene: TRBJ2-4
V gene: TRBV5-4
CDR3 DNA: TGTGCCAGCAGCTTGGATCCAGGATCGCGAAACATTCAGTACTTC
CDR3 protein: CASSLDPGSRNIQYF

D gene: TRBD1
clone size: NA
J gene: TRBJ2-1
V gene: TRBV6-5
CDR3 DNA: TGTGCCAGCAGTCGACAGGGGGCGCGCAATGAGCAGTTCTTC
CDR3 protein: CASSRQGARNEQFF

D gene: NA
clone size: once
J gene: TRBJ1-3
V gene: TRBV28
CDR3 DNA: TGTGCCAGCAGTCCCCCGGGGGGTCTCTCTGGAAACACCATATATTTT
CDR3 protein: CASSPPGGLSGNTIYF

D gene: TRBD1
clone size: NA
J gene: TRBJ1-6
V gene: TRBV19
CDR3 DNA: TGTGCCAGTAGTATCGGGACAGGGAGCTATAATTCACCCCTCCACTTT
CDR3 protein: CASSIGTGSYNSPLHF

D gene: NA
clone size: NA
J gene: TRBJ2-3
V gene: TRBV5-4
CDR3 DNA: TGTGCCAGCAGCTTGGCGGTAGGGGTCACAGATACGCAGTATTTT
CDR3 protein: CASSLAVGVTDTQYF

D gene: NA
clone size: few
J gene: TRBJ1-6
V gene: TRBV10-1
CDR3 DNA: TGCGCCAGCAGTGAGTGGGCTTATAATTCACCCCTCCACTTT
CDR3 protein: CASSEWAYNSPLHF

D gene: NA
clone size: NA
J gene: TRBJ2-7
V gene: TRBV10-1
CDR3 DNA: TGCGCCAGCAGTGATGGGGGGACTCGCTACGAGCAGTACTTC
CDR3 protein: CASSDGGTRYEQYF